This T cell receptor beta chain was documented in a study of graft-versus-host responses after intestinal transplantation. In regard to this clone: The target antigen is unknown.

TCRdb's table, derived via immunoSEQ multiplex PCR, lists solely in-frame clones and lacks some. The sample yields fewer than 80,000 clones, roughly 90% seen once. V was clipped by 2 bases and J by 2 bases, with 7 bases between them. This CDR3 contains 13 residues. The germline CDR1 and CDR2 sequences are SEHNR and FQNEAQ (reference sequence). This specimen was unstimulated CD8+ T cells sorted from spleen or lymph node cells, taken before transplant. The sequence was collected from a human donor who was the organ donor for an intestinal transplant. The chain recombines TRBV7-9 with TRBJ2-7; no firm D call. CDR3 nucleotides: TGTGCCAGCAGCTTACCATCTACCTACGAGCAGTACTTC. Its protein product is CASSLPSTYEQYF.